The next 28 T cell receptor beta chains were all read from a single sample in a study of radiotherapy plus CTLA-4 blockade in lung cancer. Assay used: immunoSEQ multiplex PCR; TCRdb lists only in-frame clones, some missing. The profile shows over 75,000 clones, 75% to 90% of them singletons. The sample in question was peripheral blood, obtained from a patient treated with radiotherapy plus ipilimumab. The receptors originated from a human donor with non-small cell lung cancer who had stable disease on radiotherapy plus ipilimumab.

V gene TRBV4-1 combines with J gene TRBJ2-2; D is undetermined. The CDR3 spans 16 residues. V lost 0 bases to trimming and J lost 1 base, with 9 bases between them. Germline lookup yields CDR1 MGHRA and CDR2 YSYEKL. The chain's CDR3 is CASSQDAGRNTGELFF. In DNA, the CDR3 is TGCGCCAGCAGCCAAGATGCCGGCAGGAACACCGGGGAGCTGTTTTTT.

This clone was detected only a few times. V gene TRBV6-6 combines with J gene TRBJ1-2; TRBD1 agrees at 7 bases. Germline V lookup: CDR1 MNHNY, CDR2 SVGAGI (reference sequence). This CDR3 comprises 15 residues. V dropped 5 bases and J dropped 8; count of bases not matched to a gene: 14. CDR3 in amino acids: CASSKGDRTLGGYTF. In DNA form, the CDR3 reads TGTGCCAGCAGTAAAGGGGACAGAACTTTGGGAGGCTACACCTTC.

Concerning this clone: The same CDR3 can be traced to other DNA sequences in this sample. The gene calls are TRBV20-1 and TRBJ1-3; D remains unclear. V dropped 3 bases and J dropped 1 base, with 1 base sitting between them. Germline V lookup: CDR1 DFQATT, CDR2 SNEGSKA (reference sequence). The CDR3 has 11 amino acids. The CDR3 sequence: CSARSGNTIYF. The CDR3 DNA reads as TGCAGTGCTAGGTCTGGAAACACCATATATTTT.

J is TRBJ1-5 and V is TRBV19; D is unresolved. Trimming cost V 3 bases and J 1 base, with 10 bases left between them. The length of the CDR3 is 15 residues. Germline CDR1 is LNHDA and CDR2 is SQIVND (reference sequence). The CDR3 region is CASSIEAISNQPQHF. The CDR3 DNA reads TGTGCCAGTAGTATTGAAGCGATCAGCAATCAGCCCCAGCATTTT. Looking up the rest from reference TRBV19 and TRBJ1-5 gives the full variable domain: DGGITQSPKYLFRKEGQNVTLSCEQNLNHDAMYWYRQDPGQGLRLIYYSQIVNDFQKGDIAEGYSVSREKKESFPLTVTSAQKNPTAFYLCASSIEAISNQPQHFGDGTRLSIL.

This clone was seen just once. The genes are TRBV4-1 and TRBJ2-7, with TRBD2 as a possible D gene (5 bases). The DNA matches TRBJ2-1 better at its end, which makes the J call doubtful. Germline V gene lookup returns CDR1 MGHRA and CDR2 YSYEKL. This CDR3 is built from 15 residues. The CDR3 sequence is CASSQVDSEGNEQFF. The CDR3 DNA follows: TGCGCCAGCAGCCAAGTCGACTCTGAGGGCAATGAGCAGTTCTTC.

The V gene is TRBV28, the J gene TRBJ2-1, with a tentative D call TRBD2 (6 bases). The V gene lost 2 bases and the J gene lost 3 bases, with 14 bases spanning the gap. The germline V gene encodes CDR1 MDHEN and CDR2 SYDVKM. CDR3 length: 16 amino acids. The CDR3 bases are TGTGCCAGCAGTTTAAAGGGTGGGAGGAACTACAATGAGCAGTTCTTC. Protein sequence: CASSLKGGRNYNEQFF.

DNA of the CDR3: TGTGCCAGCACAACTCAGGGAATCCCTAACTATGGCTACACCTTC. As protein: CASTTQGIPNYGYTF. The V gene is TRBV6-6, the J gene TRBJ1-2; tentatively, D is TRBD1 (5 bases). This CDR3 contains 15 residues. V lost 7 bases and J 0 bases, leaving 15 bases between the germline ends. CDR1 and CDR2 (germline): MNHNY, SVGAGI (reference sequence).

The V call is TRBV2, the J call TRBJ2-3; D perhaps matches TRBD2 (5 bases). V lost 8 bases and J 0 bases, leaving 9 bases between the germline ends. This CDR3 comprises 13 residues. Germline CDR1 reads SNHLY; CDR2 reads FYNNEI. CDR3 sequence reads: CASGEWSTDTQYF. CDR3 DNA: TGTGCCAGCGGGGAGTGGAGCACAGATACGCAGTATTTT.

V gene TRBV15 combines with J gene TRBJ1-4; 7 positions match TRBD1. The CDR3 length is 15 residues. From germline, CDR1 is LNHNV and CDR2 YYDKDF (reference sequence). V was pared by 4 bases and J by 8 bases, with 10 bases of the junction left unmatched. CDR3 DNA: TGTGCCACCAGCACCCGGGACAGAATAGGGGAAAAACTGTTTTTT. It is translated as CATSTRDRIGEKLFF.

V is TRBV18 and J is TRBJ2-1, with D possibly being TRBD2 (5 bases). The V end was cut by 3 bases, the J end by 7 bases, with 10 bases between. The V gene's germline CDR1 is KGHSH and CDR2 LQKENI. CDR3 length: 13 amino acids. The CDR3 is CASSPGLANEQFF. The CDR3 DNA reads TGTGCCAGCTCACCTGGTCTAGCAAATGAGCAGTTCTTC.

The gene calls are TRBV7-8 and TRBJ1-5, with unresolved D. There are 12 residues in the CDR3. Trimming cost V 5 bases and J 7 bases, with 9 bases left between them. Germline V CDR1 and CDR2: SGHVS, FQNEAQ. The CDR3 region has the DNA TGTGCCAGCAGCCCCCCCGGGCAGCCCCAGCATTTT. Translation gives CASSPPGQPQHF.

The genes are TRBV18 and TRBJ2-6; D possibly corresponds to TRBD1 (5 bases). Germline V gene data show CDR1 as KGHSH and CDR2 as LQKENI. CDR3 length equals 17 residues. V was shortened by 4 bases and J by 0 bases, with 13 bases between the two germline ends. The CDR3 region is CASSQLTANSGANVLTF. The CDR3 bases are TGTGCCAGCTCACAGTTGACAGCCAACTCTGGGGCCAACGTCCTGACTTTC. The complete variable domain, with remaining parts taken from reference TRBV18 and TRBJ2-6, reads NAGVMQNPRHLVRRRGQEARLRCSPMKGHSHVYWYRQLPEEGLKFMVYLQKENIIDESGMPKERFSAEFPKEGPSILRIQQVVRGDSAAYFCASSQLTANSGANVLTFGAGSRLTVL.

The CDR3: CASSQEAGTGRSPLHF. CDR3 nucleotide sequence: TGCGCCAGCAGCCAAGAAGCCGGGACAGGGCGATCACCCCTCCACTTT. The chain is built from TRBV4-1 and TRBJ1-6, with 9 bases aligning to TRBD1. After removal of 0 bases from V and 10 bases from J, the junction contained 7 bases not matched to a gene. Germline V gene lookup returns CDR1 MGHRA and CDR2 YSYEKL. The CDR3 runs to 16 residues.

The gene calls are TRBV28 and TRBJ1-6, with D possibly TRBD1 on 6 matching bases. This CDR3 is 16 amino acids long. Germline loops: CDR1 MDHEN, CDR2 SYDVKM. Trimming shortened V by 7 bases and J by 7 bases, and 20 bases separated the two germline ends. The CDR3 bases are TGTGCCAGCACCTCCTTAGGGGGGGAGAACAATTCACCCCTCCACTTT. It specifies CASTSLGGENNSPLHF.

The chain recombines TRBV20-1 with TRBJ1-1, with D hard to call. CDR1 and CDR2 from the germline V gene are DFQATT and SNEGSKA (reference sequence). Trimming stripped 0 bases from V and 8 bases from J, with 7 bases between. CDR3 length: 11 amino acids. The CDR3 DNA reads TGCAGTGCTAGAGAACCCAACGAAGCTTTCTTT. This codes for CSAREPNEAFF.

V gene TRBV12-1 combines with J gene TRBJ2-1; the table's D gene call, TRBD1, was not cross checked with the DNA. TRBV12-1 is termed a pseudogene. This CDR3 has 17 residues. The CDR3 protein is CASSFLGVGQGYNEQFF. The CDR3 bases are TGTGCCAGCAGCTTCCTTGGTGTGGGACAGGGCTACAATGAGCAGTTCTTC.

The chain employs TRBV5-1 and TRBJ1-2; D is possibly TRBD1 (5 bases). The germline V gene encodes CDR1 SGHRS and CDR2 YFSETQ. The ends were cut back, 0 bases at V and 2 bases at J, with 17 bases in the middle. The CDR3 totals 17 residues. CDR3 sequence reads: CASSLAGGTGRNYGYTF. Here the CDR3 DNA reads TGCGCCAGCAGCTTGGCCGGGGGAACAGGCCGGAACTATGGCTACACCTTC.

The chain is built from TRBV28 and TRBJ1-4; D unclear. From germline, CDR1 is MDHEN and CDR2 SYDVKM. There are 15 residues in the CDR3. With 4 bases removed from V and 8 bases from J, the gap between germline ends came to 17 bases. The CDR3 reads CASSSALGGSEKLFF. The CDR3 DNA sequence: TGTGCCAGCAGTTCGGCCCTGGGAGGTTCGGAAAAACTGTTTTTT.

The chain joins TRBV7-8 to TRBJ1-1; D remains unclear. V shed 3 bases and J shed 3 bases, with 11 bases lying between them. The CDR3 is made up of 14 amino acids. Germline CDR1 reads SGHVS; CDR2 reads FQNEAQ. The CDR3 reads CASSFLGRDTEAFF. CDR3 DNA sequence: TGTGCCAGCAGCTTCTTAGGGAGGGACACTGAAGCTTTCTTT.

This clone was counted between two and nine times. CDR3 region: CASSFTGEVYGYTF. CDR3 nucleotide sequence: TGTGCCAGTAGTTTCACAGGGGAAGTGTATGGCTACACCTTC. The chain employs TRBV19 and TRBJ1-2; 7 nucleotides line up with TRBD1. The CDR3 runs to 14 residues. Trimming took 5 bases from V and 5 from J; bases not matched to a gene: 8. CDR1 and CDR2 (germline): LNHDA, SQIVND (reference sequence).

This chain links TRBV7-3 with TRBJ2-1; TRBD2 aligns across 14 bases. The germline V gene encodes CDR1 SGHTA and CDR2 FQGTGA. The CDR3 runs 20 residues. V shed 4 bases and J 2 bases; nucleotides not matched to a gene: 13. The CDR3 region has the DNA TGTGCCAGCAGCTCCTTAGGCGGGGGACTAGCGGGGGCCGCCTACAATGAGCAGTTCTTC. Translation gives CASSSLGGGLAGAAYNEQFF.

The V call is TRBV30, the J call TRBJ2-3; D is possibly TRBD2 (6 bases). Germline V CDR1 and CDR2: GTSNPN, SVGIG (reference sequence). CDR3 length: 13 amino acids. Trimming removed 4 bases at V and 6 bases at J, with 14 bases between. The CDR3 DNA is TGTGCCTGGAACCGGGGGTCCGCCGATACGCAGTATTTT. Translated: CAWNRGSADTQYF.

The chain has TRBV30 and TRBJ2-7, with D tentatively TRBD2 (6 bases). The CDR3 is made up of 13 amino acids. The germline V gene encodes CDR1 GTSNPN and CDR2 SVGIG (reference sequence). V was cut by 0 bases and J by 6 bases, with 12 bases left in between. CDR3 nucleotides: TGTGCCTGGAGTGTACGCCTAGCGCCCGAGCAGTACTTC. Amino acids: CAWSVRLAPEQYF.

J is TRBJ1-2 and V is TRBV7-9; D possibly corresponds to TRBD1 (5 bases). CDR1 and CDR2 (germline): SEHNR, FQNEAQ (reference sequence). The CDR3 extends over 11 amino acids. V dropped 10 bases and J dropped 12 bases, with 18 bases sitting between them. The CDR3 is CATGTGPEDTF. The CDR3 nucleotides read TGTGCCACTGGGACGGGGCCTGAAGACACCTTC.

This clone showed up just a few times. The chain combines TRBV9 with TRBJ2-3; the D is unclear. V dropped 1 base and J dropped 5 bases, with 8 bases sitting between them. Germline values: CDR1 SGDLS, CDR2 YYNGEE. The CDR3 is 13 amino acids. CDR3 in DNA: TGTGCCAGCAGCGTACTGCCAGTAGATACGCAGTATTTT. Translated: CASSVLPVDTQYF. The full variable domain, with the rest looked up from reference TRBV9 and TRBJ2-3, is DSGVTQTPKHLITATGQRVTLRCSPRSGDLSVYWYQQSLDQGLQFLIQYYNGEERAKGNILERFSAQQFPDLHSELNLSSLELGDSALYFCASSVLPVDTQYFGPGTRLTVL.

The chain carries TRBV6-5 and TRBJ2-1; 8 bases agree with TRBD1. CDR3 size: 14 residues. The germline V gene has CDR1 MNHEY and CDR2 SVGAGI. J lost 3 bases, V lost 6 bases, and 4 bases had no gene match. In DNA, the CDR3 is TGTGCCAGCAGCGAGGACAGGGTCTACAATGAGCAGTTCTTC. Translating it yields CASSEDRVYNEQFF.

The rearrangement joins TRBV19 to TRBJ1-2, with D unclear. The CDR3 is 14 amino acids. CDR1 is LNHDA, CDR2 SQIVND, per germline (reference sequence). The V end was cut by 2 bases, the J end by 0 bases, with 7 bases between. The CDR3 DNA follows: TGTGCCAGTAGTATAAAGGCAACTAACTATGGCTACACCTTC. Residues: CASSIKATNYGYTF.

Regarding this clone: Distinct nucleotide sequences in the sample also encode this CDR3. This chain uses TRBV19 with TRBJ2-1; 9 positions match TRBD1. Germline V gene sequence: CDR1 LNHDA, CDR2 SQIVND (reference sequence). Trimming cost V 6 bases and J 2 bases; bases outside gene matches: 8. This CDR3 spans 16 amino acids. CDR3 bases: TGTGCCAGTAGCAGACCCCGGGACAGGGCCTACAATGAGCAGTTCTTC. It codes for CASSRPRDRAYNEQFF.